This T cell receptor (beta chain) was found in a study of response to subunit inactivated influenza vaccine. Germline V gene data show CDR1 as SGHVS and CDR2 as FNYEAQ. The CDR3 is 16 amino acids. The V end was cut by 2 bases, the J end by 5 bases, with 18 bases between. The study, taken as a whole, reports: Each seasonal influenza vaccination, the authors suggested, recruits few new T cells.

This clonotype was detected once. Its antigen is not identified. TCRdb called the RT-PCR reads again in MiXCR, with one record for every CDR3 protein. The table has under 200,000 distinct CDR3 sequences, over 9.5% seen once. These data were also filed under a second study, of T cells expressing NK-cell markers. From that report: Making the TCR beta cDNA relied on 5'RACE template switching with UMIs. In sorted CD3+CD56+NKG2C+, CD3+CD56+NKG2C- and CD3+CD56-NKG2C+ T cells, TCR beta repertoires were obtained. For six donors, the dominant NKG2C+ clonotypes made up roughly 1.0-7.5% of their CD8+ T cells. These same clonotypes (in several donors) also led the CD3+CD56-NKG2C+ fraction.

The V gene is TRBV7-6, the J gene TRBJ2-5, with D possibly being TRBD1 or TRBD2 (6 bases each). This clonotype was sampled from a man aged 50-60 years who received an inactivated influenza vaccine. The sample in question was CD8+ T cells sorted from PBMCs, obtained approximately 12 days after vaccination. This CDR3 reads CASSLWGADNDETQYF. CDR3 DNA sequence: TGTGCCAGCAGCTTATGGGGGGCCGATAATGACGAGACCCAGTACTTC.